This T cell receptor beta chain was retrieved from a study of T cells in Graves' hyperthyroidism and ophthalmopathy (dated by TCRdb to about 2019). Describing the broader study: Peripheral blood was collected at initial diagnosis, before any treatment. To identify TCR V-J signatures that set the groups apart, the researchers used a discovery cohort of 95 to 100 patients, made up of 40 to 45 with Graves' ophthalmopathy and about 60 with stable Graves' hyperthyroidism. Prospective prediction of ophthalmopathy was tested in an independent validation cohort consisting of 18 to 20 hyperthyroidism patients and around 16 patients who later progressed to ophthalmopathy. For training and testing, the 100 or so patients in the discovery cohort were randomly divided in a 7:3 ratio. In several Graves' hyperthyroidism patients, the study also compared T-cell repertoires from thyroid tissue with T-cell repertoires from blood. Following sampling, methimazole starting at 30 mg daily was given to hyperthyroidism patients, and high-dose intravenous methylprednisolone was given to ophthalmopathy patients. The paper describes TCR Vbeta CDR3 sequencing of about 140 peripheral blood samples, made up of 43 ophthalmopathy patients, over 70 hyperthyroidism patients and some 17 progressor patients. The paper's findings and limits, for the study overall: In cross-validation, a model built on a 13 V-J signature told ophthalmopathy apart from stable hyperthyroidism with under 90% sensitivity and around 83% specificity, and in testing the same model reached 80%/75%. During validation, the model predicted progression to ophthalmopathy a median of roughly 7.1 months ahead of onset, with almost 71% sensitivity and 72.22% specificity. No statistical method was used to set the sample size in advance, and investigators knew the group allocation. Blood samples also contained most of the expanded thyroid clonotypes (frequency above 0.001), which suggests that blood repertoires may reflect thyroid immune responses.

This clonotype was seen a handful of times. No cognate antigen has been identified for it. No much larger clone is present one base from it, and per-base qualities are unavailable. V lost 3 bases and J lost 3 bases; the stretch between them is 8 bases long. From the cysteine through the phenylalanine, the CDR3 covers 13 amino acids. Of the read, only the CDR3 DNA is kept; its 39 bases are in frame from base 1. In the germline V gene (reference sequence), CDR1 corresponds to GTSNPN and CDR2 to SVGIG. The TCR beta CDR3 regions were amplified from the RNA transcripts. A first-round RT-PCR of the TCR CDR3 used the HTBI primer set with the Qiagen OneStep RT-PCR kit. Libraries were constructed in a second round of multiplex PCR, after which size selection and purification were carried out. Paired-end sequencing of the libraries was performed with 100 bp reads on an Illumina HiSeq2000. In the authors' own workflow: SOAPnuke was used to process the raw data, removing reads that contained adapters or uncalled bases, had a mean Phred below 15, or lacked an exact match to the constant primer or identifier. COPE v1.2.5 was used to merge the high-quality paired reads, and each unique nucleotide sequence was defined as a clonotype. MiTCR v1.1 was used to align clonotypes to the IMGT TRBV, TRBD and TRBJ reference segments. The analysis included only V-J combinations with a frequency above 0.0001, which together covered roughly 99% of the repertoires. A TCS score was defined as the ratio between F50 (clonal expansion) and ExV (chaos), using BLOSUM62-based TCRdist between CDR3 peptides within each V-J. Welch's t-statistics and random forest reduced around 520 V-J features to about 13, which were used in a naive Bayes classifier (R e1071). TCRdb cleaned the public reads at Q25 with fastp, built clones with MiXCR and kept in-frame beta chains. Every CDR3 protein is listed once, alongside the most common genes and DNA of its rows. What appears here as the V and J calls and clone size reflects TCRdb's work, not the paper's. The sample yields about 480,000 distinct CDR3 sequences; under 25% were counted once. About 49% of the sample goes to the ten largest clones.

In the ophthalmopathy patients, disease was moderately to severely active, with a Clinical Activity Score of 3 or more, a NOSPECS grade of 4 or more, and a duration of less than 3 months. Patients with uncontrolled infections, other autoimmune diseases, pregnancy or lactation were excluded. Diagnoses were established on the basis of clinical symptoms, serum thyroxine and TRAb, thyroid ultrasound, and orbital computed tomography. Ficoll-Paque density gradient centrifugation was used to isolate PBMCs from approximately 10 ml of fresh peripheral blood. Trizol reagent was used to extract total RNA, and RNA quality was then checked on an Agilent 2100 Bioanalyzer.

Recombination linked TRBV30 to TRBJ2-2; no D gene is confidently identified. The receptor was derived from a woman aged 70-85 years with Graves' ophthalmopathy. Sequenced sample: blood. The CDR3 region reads CAWRGYYTGELFF. In nucleotide form, the sequence is TGTGCCTGGAGGGGATATTACACCGGGGAGCTGTTTTTT.